This TCR beta chain was found in a study of siplizumab effects on memory and regulatory T cells. The repertoire was sequenced with immunoSEQ multiplex PCR; TCRdb's copy has only in-frame clones and lacks some. The sample lists approximately 92,000 clones; around 94% were seen once. Comment on this clone: Its antigen is as yet unknown.

Broader study findings: Solely a minor proportion of alloreactive clones could be assigned to unstimulated subsets. Alloreactive sequences tracing back to unstimulated CD4+ memory cells fell significantly with siplizumab. It was never confirmed that proliferating Tregs from siplizumab cultures were suppressive. It seemed that naive T cells were more diverse than memory cells and were major contributors to the alloresponse.

This clonotype was sampled from a human donor in good health. The source material was non-Treg CD4+ T cells sorted from blood.

This chain's CDR3 is CASSLAGGSGYGYTF. The CDR3 nucleotides are TGTGCCAGCAGCTTGGCCGGGGGCAGTGGCTATGGCTACACCTTC. The V and J genes are TRBV5-6 and TRBJ1-2; a weak D match, TRBD1 (6 bases). Deletions cut 0 bases from V and 4 bases from J, with 13 bases between. Germline V CDR1 and CDR2: SGHDT, YYEEEE. This CDR3 has 15 amino acids.